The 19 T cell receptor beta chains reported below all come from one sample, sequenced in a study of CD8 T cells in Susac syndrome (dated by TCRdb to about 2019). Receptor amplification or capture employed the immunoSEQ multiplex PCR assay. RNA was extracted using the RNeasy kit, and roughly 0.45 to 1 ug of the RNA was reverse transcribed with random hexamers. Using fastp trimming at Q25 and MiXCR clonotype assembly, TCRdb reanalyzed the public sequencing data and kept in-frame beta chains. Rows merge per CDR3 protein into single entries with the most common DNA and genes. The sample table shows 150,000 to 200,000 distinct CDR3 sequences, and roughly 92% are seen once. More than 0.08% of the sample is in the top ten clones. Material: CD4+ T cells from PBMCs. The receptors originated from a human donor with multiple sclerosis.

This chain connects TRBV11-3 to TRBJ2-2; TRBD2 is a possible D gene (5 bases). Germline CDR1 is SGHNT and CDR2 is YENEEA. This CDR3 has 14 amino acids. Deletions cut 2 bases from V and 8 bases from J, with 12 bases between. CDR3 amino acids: CASSLIGGEGELFF. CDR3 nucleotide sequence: TGTGCCAGCAGCTTAATCGGAGGAGAAGGGGAGCTGTTTTTT.

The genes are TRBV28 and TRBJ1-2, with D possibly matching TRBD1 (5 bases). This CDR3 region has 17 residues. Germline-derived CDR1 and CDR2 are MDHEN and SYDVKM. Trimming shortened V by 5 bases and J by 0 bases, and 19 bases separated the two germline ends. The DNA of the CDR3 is TGTGCCAGCAGTCTCACATCCGGGACCGCGACTAACTATGGCTACACCTTC. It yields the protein CASSLTSGTATNYGYTF.

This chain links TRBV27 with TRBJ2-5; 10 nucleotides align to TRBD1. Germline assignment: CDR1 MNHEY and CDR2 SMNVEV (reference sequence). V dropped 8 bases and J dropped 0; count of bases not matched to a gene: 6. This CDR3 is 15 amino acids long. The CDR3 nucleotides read TGTGCCAGCGGGGACAGGGGAGGCCACCAAGAGACCCAGTACTTC. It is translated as CASGDRGGHQETQYF.

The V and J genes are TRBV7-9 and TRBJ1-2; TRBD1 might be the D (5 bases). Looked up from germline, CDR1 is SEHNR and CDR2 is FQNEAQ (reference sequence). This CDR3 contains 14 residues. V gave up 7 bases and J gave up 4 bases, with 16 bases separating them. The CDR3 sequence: CASKRGAEIYGYTF. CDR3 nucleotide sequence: TGTGCCAGCAAACGAGGGGCTGAGATCTATGGCTACACCTTC.

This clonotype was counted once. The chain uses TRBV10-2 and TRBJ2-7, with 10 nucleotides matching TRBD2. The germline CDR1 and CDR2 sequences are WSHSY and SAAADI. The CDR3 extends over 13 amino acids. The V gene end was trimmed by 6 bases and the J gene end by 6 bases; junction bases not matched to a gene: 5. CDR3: CASRLAGAGEQYF. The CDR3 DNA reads TGCGCCAGCAGGCTAGCGGGAGCGGGCGAGCAGTACTTC.

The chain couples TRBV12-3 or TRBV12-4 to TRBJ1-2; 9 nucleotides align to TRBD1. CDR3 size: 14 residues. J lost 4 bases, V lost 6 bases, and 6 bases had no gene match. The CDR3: CASRQGALGYGYTF. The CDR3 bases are TGTGCCAGCAGACAGGGGGCTTTAGGCTATGGCTACACCTTC.

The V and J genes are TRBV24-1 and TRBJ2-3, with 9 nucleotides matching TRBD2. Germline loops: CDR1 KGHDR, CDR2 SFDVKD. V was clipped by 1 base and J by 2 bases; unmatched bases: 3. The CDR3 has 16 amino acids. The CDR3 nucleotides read TGTGCCACCAGTGATTTCAGCGGGGGGAACACAGATACGCAGTATTTT. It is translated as CATSDFSGGNTDTQYF.

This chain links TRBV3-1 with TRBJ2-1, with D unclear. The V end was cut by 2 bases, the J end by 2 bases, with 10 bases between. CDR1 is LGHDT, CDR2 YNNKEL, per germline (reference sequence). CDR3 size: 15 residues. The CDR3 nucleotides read TGTGCCAGCAGCCAAACCCGAGGCCCCTACAATGAGCAGTTCTTC. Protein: CASSQTRGPYNEQFF.

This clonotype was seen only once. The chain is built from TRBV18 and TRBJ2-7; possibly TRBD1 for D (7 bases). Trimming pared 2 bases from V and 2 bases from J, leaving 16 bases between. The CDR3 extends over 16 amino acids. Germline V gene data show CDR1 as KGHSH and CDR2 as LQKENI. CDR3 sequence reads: CASSPGPGGRTYEQYF. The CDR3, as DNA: TGTGCCAGCTCACCAGGACCAGGGGGGAGAACCTACGAGCAGTACTTC.

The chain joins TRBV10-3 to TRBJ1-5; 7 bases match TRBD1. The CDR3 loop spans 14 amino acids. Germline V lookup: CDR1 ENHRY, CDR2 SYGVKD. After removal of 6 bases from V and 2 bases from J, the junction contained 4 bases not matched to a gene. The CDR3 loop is CAIRAGGGNQPQHF. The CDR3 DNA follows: TGTGCCATCAGGGCAGGGGGGGGCAATCAGCCCCAGCATTTT.

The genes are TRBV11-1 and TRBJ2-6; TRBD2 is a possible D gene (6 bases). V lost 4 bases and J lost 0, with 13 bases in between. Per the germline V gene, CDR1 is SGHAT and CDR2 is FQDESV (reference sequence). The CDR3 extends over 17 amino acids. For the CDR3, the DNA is TGTGCCAGCAGCTCGGGACTTTCCTTCTCTGGGGCCAACGTCCTGACTTTC. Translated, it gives CASSSGLSFSGANVLTF.

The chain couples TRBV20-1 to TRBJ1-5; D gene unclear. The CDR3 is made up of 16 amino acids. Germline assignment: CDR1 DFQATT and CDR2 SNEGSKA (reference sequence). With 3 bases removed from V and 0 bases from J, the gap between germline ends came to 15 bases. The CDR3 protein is CSASSVAGYSNQPQHF. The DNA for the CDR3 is TGCAGTGCTAGTTCCGTGGCAGGTTATAGCAATCAGCCCCAGCATTTT.

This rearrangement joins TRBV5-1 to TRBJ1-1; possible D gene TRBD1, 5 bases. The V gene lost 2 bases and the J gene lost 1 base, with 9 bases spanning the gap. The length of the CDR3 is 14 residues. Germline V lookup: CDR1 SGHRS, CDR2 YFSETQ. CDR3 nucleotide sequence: TGCGCCAGCAGCTTAATGGGACCGAACACTGAAGCTTTCTTT. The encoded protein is CASSLMGPNTEAFF.

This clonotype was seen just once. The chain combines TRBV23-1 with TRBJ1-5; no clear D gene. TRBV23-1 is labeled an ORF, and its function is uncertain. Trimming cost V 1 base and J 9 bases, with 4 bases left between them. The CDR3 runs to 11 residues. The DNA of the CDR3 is TGCGCCAGCAGTCAATTTGGGCCCCAGCATTTT. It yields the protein CASSQFGPQHF.

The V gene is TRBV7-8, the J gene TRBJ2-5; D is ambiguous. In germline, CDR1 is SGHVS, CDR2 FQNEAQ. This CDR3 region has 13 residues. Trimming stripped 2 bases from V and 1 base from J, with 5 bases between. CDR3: CASSLQLQETQYF. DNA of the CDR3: TGTGCCAGCAGCTTACAGCTCCAAGAGACCCAGTACTTC.

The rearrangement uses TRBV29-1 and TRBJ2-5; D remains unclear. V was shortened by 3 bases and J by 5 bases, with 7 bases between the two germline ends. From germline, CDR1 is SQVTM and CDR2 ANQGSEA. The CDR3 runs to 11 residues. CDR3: CSVDFAETQYF. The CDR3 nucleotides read TGCAGCGTTGATTTCGCGGAGACCCAGTACTTC.

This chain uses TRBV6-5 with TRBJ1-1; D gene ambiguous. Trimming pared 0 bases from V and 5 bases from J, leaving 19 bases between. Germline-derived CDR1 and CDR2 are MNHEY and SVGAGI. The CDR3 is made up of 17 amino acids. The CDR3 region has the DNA TGTGCCAGCAGTTACTCGATAAGGGCTTGGTTATTGACTGAAGCTTTCTTT. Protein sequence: CASSYSIRAWLLTEAFF.

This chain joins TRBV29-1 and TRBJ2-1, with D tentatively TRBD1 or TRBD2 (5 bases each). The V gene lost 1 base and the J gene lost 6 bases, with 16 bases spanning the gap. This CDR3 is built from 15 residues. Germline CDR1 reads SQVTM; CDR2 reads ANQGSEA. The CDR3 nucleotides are TGCAGCGTTGAAGCGGGAACCGATAGGGGCAATGAGCAGTTCTTC. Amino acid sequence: CSVEAGTDRGNEQFF.

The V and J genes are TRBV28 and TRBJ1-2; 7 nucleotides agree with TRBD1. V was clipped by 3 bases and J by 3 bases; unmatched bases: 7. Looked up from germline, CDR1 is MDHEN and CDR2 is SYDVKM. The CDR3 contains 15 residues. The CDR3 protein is CASSLLGRGDYGYTF. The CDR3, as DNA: TGTGCCAGCAGTTTGTTGGGCAGGGGGGACTATGGCTACACCTTC.